This T cell receptor beta chain was recovered during a study of blood T cell repertoires in COVID-19. The CDR3 extends over 13 amino acids. V lost 6 bases, J lost 1 base, and 0 bases stayed unmatched. CDR1 is SNHLY, CDR2 FYNNEI, per germline. This clone was found a few times. Original methodology: Nucleated cell number was recorded as an estimate derived from reference gene primer amplification. Clones were read by immunoSEQ multiplex PCR, and TCRdb kept only the in-frame ones, dropping some. V and J calls plus clone size are reproduced from that table; the DNA served to infer D and trimming. This sample has about 40,000 clones, with 89% found just once.

The source material was peripheral blood. This chain links TRBV2 with TRBJ1-1; 9 bases match TRBD1. The clonotype comes from a human donor in a cohort sampled during active COVID-19. The CDR3 region has the DNA TGTGCCAGCAGGGGACAGGGGAACACTGAAGCTTTCTTT. It is translated as CASRGQGNTEAFF.